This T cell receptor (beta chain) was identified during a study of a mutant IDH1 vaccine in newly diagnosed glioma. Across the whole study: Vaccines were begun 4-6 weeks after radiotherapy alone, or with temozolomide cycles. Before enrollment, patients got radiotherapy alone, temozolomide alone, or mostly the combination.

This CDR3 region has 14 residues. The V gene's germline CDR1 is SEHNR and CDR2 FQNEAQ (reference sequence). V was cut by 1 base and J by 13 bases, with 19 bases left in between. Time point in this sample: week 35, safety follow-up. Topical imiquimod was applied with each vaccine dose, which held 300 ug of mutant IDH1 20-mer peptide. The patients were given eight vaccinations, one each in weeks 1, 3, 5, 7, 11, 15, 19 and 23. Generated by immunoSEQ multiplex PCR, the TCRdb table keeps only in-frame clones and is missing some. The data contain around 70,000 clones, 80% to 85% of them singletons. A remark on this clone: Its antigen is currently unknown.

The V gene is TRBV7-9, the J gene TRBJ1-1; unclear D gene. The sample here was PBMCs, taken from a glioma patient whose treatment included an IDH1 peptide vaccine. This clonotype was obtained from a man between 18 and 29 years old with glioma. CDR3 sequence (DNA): TGTGCCAGCAGCTTAGAGGGCTCTCGGGCCGAGGGTTTCTTT. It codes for CASSLEGSRAEGFF. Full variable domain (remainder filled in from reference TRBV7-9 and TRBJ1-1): DTGVSQNPRHKITKRGQNVTFRCDPISEHNRLYWYRQTLGQGPEFLTYFQNEAQLEKSRLLSDRFSAERPKGSFSTLEIQRTEQGDSAMYLCASSLEGSRAEGFFGQGTRLTVV.